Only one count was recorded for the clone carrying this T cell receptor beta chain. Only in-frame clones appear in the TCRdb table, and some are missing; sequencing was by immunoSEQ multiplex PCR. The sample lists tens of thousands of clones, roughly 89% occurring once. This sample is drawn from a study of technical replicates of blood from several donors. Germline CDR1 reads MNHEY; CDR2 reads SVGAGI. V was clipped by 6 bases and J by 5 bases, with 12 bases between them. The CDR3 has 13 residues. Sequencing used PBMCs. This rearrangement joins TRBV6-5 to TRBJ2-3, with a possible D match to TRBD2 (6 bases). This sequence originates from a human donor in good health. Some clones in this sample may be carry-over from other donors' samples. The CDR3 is CASSRPGVDTQYF. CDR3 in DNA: TGTGCCAGCAGCAGGCCGGGGGTAGATACGCAGTATTTT.